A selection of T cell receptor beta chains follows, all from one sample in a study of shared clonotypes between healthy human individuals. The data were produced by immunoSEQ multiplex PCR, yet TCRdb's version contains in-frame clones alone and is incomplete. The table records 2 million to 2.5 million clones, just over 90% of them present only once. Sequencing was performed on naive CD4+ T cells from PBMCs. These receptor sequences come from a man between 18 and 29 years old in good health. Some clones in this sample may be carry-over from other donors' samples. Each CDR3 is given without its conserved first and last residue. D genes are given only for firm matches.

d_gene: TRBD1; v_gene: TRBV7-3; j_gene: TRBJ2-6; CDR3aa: ASSSPPGQASSGANVLT
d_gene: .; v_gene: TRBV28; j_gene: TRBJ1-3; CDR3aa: ASSGGGARTGNTIY
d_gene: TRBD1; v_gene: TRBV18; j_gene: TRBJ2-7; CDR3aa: ASSLDRVIYYEQY
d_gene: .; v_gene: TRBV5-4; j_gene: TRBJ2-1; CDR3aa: ASSLDASYNEQF
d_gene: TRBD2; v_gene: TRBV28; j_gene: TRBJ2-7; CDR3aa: ASSLMSSGSYEQY
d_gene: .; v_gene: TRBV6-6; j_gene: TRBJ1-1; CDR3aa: ASSEITGRFTEAF
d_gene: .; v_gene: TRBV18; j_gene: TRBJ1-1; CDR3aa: ASSPNRDNTEAF
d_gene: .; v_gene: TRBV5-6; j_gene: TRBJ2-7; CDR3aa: ASSLLGAYEQY
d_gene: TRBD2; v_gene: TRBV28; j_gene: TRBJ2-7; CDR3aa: ASSNLPGLAAYEQY
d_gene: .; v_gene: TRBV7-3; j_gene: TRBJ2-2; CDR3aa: ASSLNRGTGELF
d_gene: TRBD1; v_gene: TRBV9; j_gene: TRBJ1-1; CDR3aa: ASSVEDRVNTEAF
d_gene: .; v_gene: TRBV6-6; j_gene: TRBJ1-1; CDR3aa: ASSYSREFMNTEAF
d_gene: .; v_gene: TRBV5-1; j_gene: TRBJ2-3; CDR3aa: ASSLEGSDTQY
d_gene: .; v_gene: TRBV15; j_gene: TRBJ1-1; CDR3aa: ATSRETLGAF
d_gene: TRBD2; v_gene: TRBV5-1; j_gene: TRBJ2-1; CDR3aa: ASNSAGGSSYNEQF
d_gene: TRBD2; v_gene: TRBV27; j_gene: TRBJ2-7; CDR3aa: ASSRPPSGSGYPYEQY
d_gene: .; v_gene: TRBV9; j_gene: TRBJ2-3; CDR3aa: ASSVASRDTQY
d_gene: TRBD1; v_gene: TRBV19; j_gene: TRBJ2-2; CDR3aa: ASSYPPWGTGPPPTNTGELF
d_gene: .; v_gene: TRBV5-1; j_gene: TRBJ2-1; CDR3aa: ASSPGPHNEQF
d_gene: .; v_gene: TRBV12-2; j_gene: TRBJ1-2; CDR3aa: ASRLARGHEDGYT
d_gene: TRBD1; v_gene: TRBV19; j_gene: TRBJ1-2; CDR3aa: ASVRTGSYGYT
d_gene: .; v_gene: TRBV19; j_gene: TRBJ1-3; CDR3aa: ASSDGTNSGNTIY
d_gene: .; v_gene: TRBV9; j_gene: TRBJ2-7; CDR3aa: ASSRGGLPRGEQY
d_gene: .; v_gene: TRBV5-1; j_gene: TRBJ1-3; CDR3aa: ASSRERGTSGNTIY
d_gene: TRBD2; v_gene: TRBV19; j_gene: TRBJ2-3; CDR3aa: ASSLLAGSDTQY
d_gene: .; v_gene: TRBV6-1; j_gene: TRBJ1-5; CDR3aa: ASSSGTGNQPQH
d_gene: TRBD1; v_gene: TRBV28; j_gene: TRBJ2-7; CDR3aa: ASSIWTGPYEQY
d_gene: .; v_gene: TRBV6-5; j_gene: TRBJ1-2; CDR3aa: ASSRSGIYGYT
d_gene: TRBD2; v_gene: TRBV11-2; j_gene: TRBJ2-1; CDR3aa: ASSRPGLAGLWDNEQF
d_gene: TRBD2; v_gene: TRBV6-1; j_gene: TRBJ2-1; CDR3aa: ASSDSGRAYNEQF
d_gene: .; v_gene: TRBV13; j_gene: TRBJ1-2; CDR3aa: ASSGPLGGRTNGYT
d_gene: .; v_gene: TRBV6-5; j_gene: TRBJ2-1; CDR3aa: ASSAYNEQF
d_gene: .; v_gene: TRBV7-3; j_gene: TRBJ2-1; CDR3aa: ASSLRALGDEQF
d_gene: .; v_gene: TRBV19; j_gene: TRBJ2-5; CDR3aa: ASSIGQGRVETQY
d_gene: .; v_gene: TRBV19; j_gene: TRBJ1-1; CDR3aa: ASLMRPGSNTEAF
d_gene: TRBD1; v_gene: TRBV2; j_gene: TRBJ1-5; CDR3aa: ASSKDRGNQPQH